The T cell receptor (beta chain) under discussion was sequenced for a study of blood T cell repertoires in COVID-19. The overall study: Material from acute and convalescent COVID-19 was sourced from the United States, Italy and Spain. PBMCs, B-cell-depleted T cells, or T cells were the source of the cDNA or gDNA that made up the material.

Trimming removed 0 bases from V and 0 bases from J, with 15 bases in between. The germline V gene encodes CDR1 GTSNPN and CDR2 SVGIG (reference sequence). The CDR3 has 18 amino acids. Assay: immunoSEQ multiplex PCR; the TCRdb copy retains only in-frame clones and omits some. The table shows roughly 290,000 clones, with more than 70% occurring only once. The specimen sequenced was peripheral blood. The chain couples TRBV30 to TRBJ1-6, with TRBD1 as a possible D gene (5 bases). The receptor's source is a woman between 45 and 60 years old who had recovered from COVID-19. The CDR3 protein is CAWSVRGRGISYNSPLHF. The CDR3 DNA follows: TGTGCCTGGAGTGTAAGGGGTAGAGGAATCTCCTATAATTCACCCCTCCACTTT.